Shown below are 10 T cell receptor beta chains from a single sample sequenced in a study of T cell responses to AZD1222 COVID-19 vaccine. Some clones are missing from TCRdb's copy, which holds only in-frame ones; the method was immunoSEQ multiplex PCR. Among under 200,000 clones listed, 90% to 95% were seen once. The specimen comprised peripheral blood, sampled 28 days after the second dose of the MenACWY control vaccine. The receptors come from an adult who received the MenACWY meningococcal vaccine as a control.

The rearrangement joins TRBV7-8 to TRBJ1-2, with 7 nucleotides matching TRBD1. Germline loops: CDR1 SGHVS, CDR2 FQNEAQ. There are 15 residues in the CDR3. The V gene end was trimmed by 3 bases and the J gene end by 4 bases; junction bases not matched to a gene: 8. The CDR3 nucleotides read TGTGCCAGCAGCTTTTTACAGGGGACTGGCTATGGCTACACCTTC. Protein product: CASSFLQGTGYGYTF.

Here the CDR3 DNA reads TGTGCCAGCAGGTCACAGGGTAACACCGGGGAGCTGTTTTTT. Residues: CASRSQGNTGELFF. The V and J genes are TRBV27 and TRBJ2-2; tentatively, D is TRBD1 (6 bases). CDR1 is MNHEY and CDR2 is SMNVEV in the germline V gene (reference sequence). The CDR3 length is 14 residues. Trimming removed 6 bases from V and 2 bases from J, with 10 bases in between.

This sequence joins TRBV19 and TRBJ1-6; TRBD1 agrees at 9 bases. The CDR3 covers 15 residues. Germline V gene lookup returns CDR1 LNHDA and CDR2 SQIVND (reference sequence). Trimming removed 3 bases from V and 10 bases from J; junction bases left unmatched: 7. The CDR3 DNA sequence: TGTGCCAGTAGTATGGGGGGACAGGGAAGCTCACCCCTCCACTTT. The encoded protein is CASSMGGQGSSPLHF.

The count of this clone is one. This chain uses TRBV18 with TRBJ2-3; TRBD2 matches at 12 bases. The CDR3 contains 16 residues. J gave up 3 bases and V 2 bases, and 3 bases lay outside the gene matches. Germline V gene sequence: CDR1 KGHSH, CDR2 LQKENI. CDR3 protein: CASSPGLAGRTDTQYF. CDR3 nucleotides: TGTGCCAGCTCACCAGGACTAGCGGGAAGGACAGATACGCAGTATTTT.

CDR3 sequence reads: CASRDGSYSGNTIYF. The DNA for the CDR3 is TGTGCCAGCAGGGACGGGTCCTACTCTGGAAACACCATATATTTT. The genes are TRBV6-5 and TRBJ1-3, with unresolved D. Trimming removed 6 bases from V and 0 bases from J, with 12 bases in between. The CDR3 consists of 15 residues. CDR1 and CDR2 (germline): MNHEY, SVGAGI.

CDR3 loop: CASSLATSRTGETQYF. Written as DNA, the CDR3 is TGTGCCAGCAGCTTAGCGACCTCGAGGACGGGGGAGACCCAGTACTTC. The chain combines TRBV7-2 with TRBJ2-5; possibly TRBD2 for D (5 bases). The CDR3 totals 16 residues. Deletions cut 0 bases from V and 5 bases from J, with 16 bases between. The V gene's germline CDR1 is SGHTA and CDR2 FQGNSA.

This clone was observed a single time. The chain has TRBV11-3 and TRBJ2-7; no definite D call. The CDR3 loop spans 16 amino acids. The V end lost 5 bases, the J end lost 1 base, and 18 bases lay between the germline ends. Germline CDR1 is SGHNT and CDR2 is YENEEA. DNA of the CDR3: TGTGCCAGCAGCCCGCATATAGGTCGCAATTCCTACGAGCAGTACTTC. It specifies CASSPHIGRNSYEQYF.

This clone has only one observation. The chain combines TRBV6-5 with TRBJ2-3; 9 positions agree with TRBD2. Unmatched junction bases numbered 4, after V lost 0 bases and J lost 6 bases. The CDR3 length is 15 residues. The V gene's germline CDR1 is MNHEY and CDR2 SVGAGI. The CDR3: CASSYSGGLADTQYF. DNA for the CDR3: TGTGCCAGCAGTTACTCGGGGGGACTAGCTGATACGCAGTATTTT.

The chain joins TRBV5-5 to TRBJ2-3; 9 bases line up with TRBD1. After removal of 4 bases from V and 5 bases from J, the junction contained 11 bases not matched to a gene. The CDR3 has 16 residues. Germline V gives CDR1 SGHKS, CDR2 YYEKEE (reference sequence). The CDR3 is CASSNPGQGRGDTQYF. The CDR3 coding sequence is TGTGCCAGCAGCAACCCGGGACAGGGAAGGGGAGATACGCAGTATTTT.

This clone came up once. This sequence joins TRBV28 and TRBJ2-1; 9 bases match TRBD2. Germline-derived CDR1 and CDR2 are MDHEN and SYDVKM. This CDR3 spans 18 amino acids. Trimming removed 2 bases from V and 8 bases from J; junction bases left unmatched: 16. CDR3 coding DNA: TGTGCCAGCAGTTTAACGGCACAGGCGGGAGGGGGACGGGATGAGCAGTTCTTC. Amino acid sequence: CASSLTAQAGGGRDEQFF.